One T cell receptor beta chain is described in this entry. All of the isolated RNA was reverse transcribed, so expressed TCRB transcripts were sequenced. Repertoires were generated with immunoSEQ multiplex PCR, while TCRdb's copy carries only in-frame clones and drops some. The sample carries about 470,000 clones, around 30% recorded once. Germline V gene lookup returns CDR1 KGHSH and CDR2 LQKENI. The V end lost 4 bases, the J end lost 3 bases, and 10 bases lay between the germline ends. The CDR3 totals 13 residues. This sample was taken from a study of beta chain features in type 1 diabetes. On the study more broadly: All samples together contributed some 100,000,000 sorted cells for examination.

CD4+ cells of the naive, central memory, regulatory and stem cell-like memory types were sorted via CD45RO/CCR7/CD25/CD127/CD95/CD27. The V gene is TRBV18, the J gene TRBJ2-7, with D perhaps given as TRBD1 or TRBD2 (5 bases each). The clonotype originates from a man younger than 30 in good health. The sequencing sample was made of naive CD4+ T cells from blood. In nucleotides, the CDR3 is TGTGCCAGCTCACTGGGACCCGACTACGAGCAGTACTTC. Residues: CASSLGPDYEQYF.